What follows are 4 T cell receptor beta chains derived from one specimen sequenced in a study of control samples from healthy donors and cancer patients (dated by TCRdb to 2018 to 2020). The library relied on the immunoSEQ multiplex PCR assay. Sourced from immuneACCESS, this table was stored by TCRdb with only in-frame sequences that have V and J called. A share of the clones is absent; for the studies checked, an unresolved V gene accounts for under half, and the remainder has no known explanation. The sample table holds around 150,000 clones, of which roughly 90% were seen once. The ten largest clones represent around 11% of the sample. The sample comprised blood. The origin of the receptors is a man aged 25-40 years in good health.

V gene TRBV30 combines with J gene TRBJ1-5, with no clear D. The CDR3 extends over 15 amino acids. Deletions cut 0 bases from V and 0 bases from J, with 9 bases between. Germline V lookup: CDR1 GTSNPN, CDR2 SVGIG (reference sequence). The CDR3 DNA is TGTGCCTGGAGTGTGGGCGAGATTAGCAATCAGCCCCAGCATTTT. Translated: CAWSVGEISNQPQHF. The entire variable domain, with the rest obtained from reference TRBV30 and TRBJ1-5, is as follows: SQTIHQWPATLVQPVGSPLSLECTVEGTSNPNLYWYRQAAGRGLQLLFYSVGIGQISSEVPQNLSASRPQDRQFILSSKKLLLSDSGFYLCAWSVGEISNQPQHFGDGTRLSIL.

The chain combines TRBV11-1 with TRBJ1-4; D not certain. CDR1 is SGHAT, CDR2 FQDESV, per germline (reference sequence). The CDR3 has 15 residues. Trimming took 3 bases from V and 1 from J, leaving 9 bases between them. Here the CDR3 DNA reads TGTGCCAGCAGCTTCTCGGTGGGAACTAATGAAAAACTGTTTTTT. Its translation: CASSFSVGTNEKLFF.

This rearrangement joins TRBV7-9 to TRBJ2-7; 8 positions agree with TRBD1. This CDR3 region has 15 residues. Trimming at V came to 5 bases and at J to 0 bases, leaving 6 bases not matched to a gene. CDR1 and CDR2 (germline): SEHNR, FQNEAQ (reference sequence). In DNA form, the CDR3 reads TGTGCCAGCAGCCGGACAGGGATCTCCTCCTACGAGCAGTACTTC. Its protein is CASSRTGISSYEQYF.

A remark on this clone: Relative to the germline gene, one junction end is altered; a read error may explain this. The gene calls are TRBV5-1 and TRBJ2-7; unclear D gene. The CDR3 is 12 residues long. Germline V gene data show CDR1 as SGHRS and CDR2 as YFSETQ. CDR3: CASSLVSHEQYF. The CDR3 DNA sequence: TGCGCCAGCAGCTTGGTCTCCCACGAGCAGTACTTC.